One sample yielded the 17 T cell receptor beta chains listed below, sequenced in a study of shared clonotypes between healthy human individuals. Using immunoSEQ multiplex PCR, the repertoire was profiled, and TCRdb retains in-frame clones only, with some absent. The sample contains 900,000 to 1,200,000 clones, 78% of which appear only once. The sample comprised memory CD4+ T cells from PBMCs. Specified subset: CD45RA-negative fraction. These receptors all come from a man younger than 30 in good health. Some clones in this sample may be carry-over from other donors' samples.

A single count supports this clone. This chain connects TRBV11-2 to TRBJ2-3; D ambiguous. Germline CDR1 reads SGHAT; CDR2 reads FQNNGV. The CDR3 is made up of 12 amino acids. Trimming cost V 4 bases and J 1 base, with 3 bases left between them. CDR3 sequence: CASSSRTDTQYF. CDR3 bases: TGTGCCAGCAGCTCCCGCACAGATACGCAGTATTTT.

This clone was observed once. J is TRBJ2-3 and V is TRBV29-1, with no clear D. The ends were cut back, 6 bases at V and 0 bases at J, with 10 bases in the middle. CDR3 length: 13 residues. Germline V CDR1 and CDR2: SQVTM, ANQGSEA. The DNA for the CDR3 is TGCAGCGTGGCTCCGGATAGCACAGATACGCAGTATTTT. This codes for CSVAPDSTDTQYF.

The chain couples TRBV6-1 to TRBJ1-2; 10 bases map to TRBD1. The CDR3 has 16 residues. Losses at the gene ends were 3 bases for V and 0 bases for J; bases not matched to a gene: 4. Germline lookup yields CDR1 MNHNS and CDR2 SASEGT. The CDR3 nucleotides are TGTGCCAGCAGTGAGGGACAGGGGTTAGCTAACTATGGCTACACCTTC. Its protein is CASSEGQGLANYGYTF.

Points on this clone: A much larger clone differs from this one at a single base, so this may be a read error. This rearrangement joins TRBV7-9 to TRBJ2-5, with D perhaps assigned TRBD1 or TRBD2 (5 bases each). Germline V CDR1 and CDR2: SEHNR, FQNEAQ (reference sequence). The V end was cut by 4 bases, the J end by 0 bases, with 6 bases between. The CDR3 length is 13 residues. The DNA of the CDR3 is TGTGCCAGCAGCTGGGACCACCAAGAGACCCAGTACTTC. Translating gives CASSWDHQETQYF. The full variable domain, completed using reference TRBV7-9 and TRBJ2-5, is DTGVSQNPRHKITKRGQNVTFRCDPISEHNRLYWYRQTLGQGPEFLTYFQNEAQLEKSRLLSDRFSAERPKGSFSTLEIQRTEQGDSAMYLCASSWDHQETQYFGPGTRLLVL.

This clone was seen only a few times. The chain links TRBV5-1 to TRBJ2-5, with no clear D. Germline loops: CDR1 SGHRS, CDR2 YFSETQ. This CDR3 has 15 residues. Between the trimmed V and J ends, which lost 1 base and 5 bases, there was a span of 15 bases. The CDR3 sequence: CASSLTLGSGETQYF. CDR3 nucleotide sequence: TGCGCCAGCAGCTTGACGTTGGGCTCCGGCGAGACCCAGTACTTC.

Many counts were recorded for this clone. Distinct nucleotide sequences in the sample also encode this CDR3. This sequence joins TRBV6-5 and TRBJ2-1; D ambiguous. Trimming removed 10 bases from V and 7 bases from J, with 20 bases in between. The length of the CDR3 is 14 residues. CDR1 and CDR2 from the germline V gene are MNHEY and SVGAGI. CDR3 nucleotide sequence: TGTGCCACCAGAACCCCCCTAGGTGGAAATGAGCAGTTCTTC. It codes for CATRTPLGGNEQFF.

The rearrangement uses TRBV6-5 and TRBJ2-3; D ambiguous. Germline CDR1 MNHEY, CDR2 SVGAGI. The CDR3 totals 13 residues. V was pared by 7 bases and J by 4 bases, with 12 bases between. The CDR3 DNA sequence: TGTGCCAGCACCTTCCCGGCGGCAGATACGCAGTATTTT. Protein: CASTFPAADTQYF.

Notes on this clone: This may be a read error: a much more frequent sequence differs by one nucleotide. The chain combines TRBV6-1 with TRBJ2-1; 9 positions match TRBD2. The CDR3 has 15 residues. Per the germline V gene, CDR1 is MNHNS and CDR2 is SASEGT. Trimming took 6 bases from V and 0 from J; bases not matched to a gene: 3. The CDR3 protein is CASRTTSGSYNEQFF. The CDR3 DNA sequence: TGTGCCAGCAGAACGACTAGCGGCTCCTACAATGAGCAGTTCTTC.

V usage is TRBV7-3 and J usage is TRBJ2-1; TRBD1 agrees at 8 bases. With V trimmed by 5 bases and J by 5 bases, 14 bases remained unmatched. Germline assignment: CDR1 SGHTA and CDR2 FQGTGA. CDR3 length equals 17 residues. CDR3 DNA sequence: TGTGCCAGCAGCCCGCAAGTCCGGGACAGGTTTAACAATGAGCAGTTCTTC. Translation gives CASSPQVRDRFNNEQFF. The full variable domain, in which reference TRBV7-3 and TRBJ2-1 provide the parts outside the CDR3, is GAGVSQTPSNKVTEKGKYVELRCDPISGHTALYWYRQSLGQGPEFLIYFQGTGAADDSGLPNDRFFAVRPEGSVSTLKIQRTERGDSAVYLCASSPQVRDRFNNEQFFGPGTRLTVL.

This clone turned up a few times. The rearrangement links TRBV5-4 to TRBJ1-2; TRBD1 matches 9 bases. This CDR3 is 14 amino acids long. V lost 4 bases and J lost 4; bases outside the gene matches: 5. Germline V gene sequence: CDR1 SGHNT, CDR2 YYREEE (reference sequence). This chain's CDR3 is CASSIQGAVYGYTF. The DNA of the CDR3 is TGTGCCAGCAGCATACAGGGGGCGGTCTATGGCTACACCTTC.

The J gene is TRBJ2-1, the V gene TRBV27; 9 bases fit TRBD2. CDR3 length equals 15 residues. Germline-derived CDR1 and CDR2 are MNHEY and SMNVEV (reference sequence). V shed 2 bases, J shed 6 bases, and the junction held 5 bases outside the gene matches. The CDR3 sequence: CASSLGGRAANEQFF. CDR3 nucleotides: TGTGCCAGCAGTTTAGGCGGGAGGGCCGCCAATGAGCAGTTCTTC.

Comment on this clone: The same CDR3 is also encoded by other DNA sequences in this sample. This chain uses TRBV5-1 with TRBJ2-1; no reliable D call. Germline CDR1 reads SGHRS; CDR2 reads YFSETQ. Trimming stripped 0 bases from V and 0 bases from J, with 10 bases between. CDR3 length: 16 residues. The CDR3 region has the DNA TGCGCCAGCAGCTTGGCCACGGGTGGCTCCTACAATGAGCAGTTCTTC. The encoded protein is CASSLATGGSYNEQFF.

Concerning this clone itself: Since a much larger clone is just one base distant, this may be a read error. The rearrangement joins TRBV5-6 to TRBJ1-1; D remains ambiguous. Germline loops: CDR1 SGHDT, CDR2 YYEEEE. This CDR3 has 14 residues. Trimming left V 1 base short and J 0 bases short, with 7 bases between. The CDR3 DNA sequence: TGTGCCAGCAGCTTGAGTCAGTTGAACACTGAAGCTTTCTTT. Translated: CASSLSQLNTEAFF.

The CDR3: CASKRTVPTNYGYTF. DNA of the CDR3: TGTGCCAGTAAGAGGACAGTCCCTACTAACTATGGCTACACCTTC. The J gene is TRBJ1-2, the V gene TRBV19, with D perhaps matching TRBD1 (6 bases). CDR3 length: 15 residues. V gave up 7 bases and J gave up 0 bases, with 15 bases separating them. CDR1 and CDR2 (germline): LNHDA, SQIVND (reference sequence).

About this clone itself: Distinct nucleotide sequences in the sample also encode this CDR3. The V call is TRBV5-4, the J call TRBJ2-7; 9 bases map to TRBD1. With V trimmed by 0 bases and J by 4 bases, 2 bases remained unmatched. CDR1 SGHNT and CDR2 YYREEE come from the germline V gene (reference sequence). This CDR3 region has 14 residues. CDR3 nucleotides: TGTGCCAGCAGCTTGGTGGGACAGGGTTACGAGCAGTACTTC. Translating it yields CASSLVGQGYEQYF. The full variable domain, rest sourced from reference TRBV5-4 and TRBJ2-7, is ETGVTQSPTHLIKTRGQQVTLRCSSQSGHNTVSWYQQALGQGPQFIFQYYREEENGRGNFPPRFSGLQFPNYSSELNVNALELDDSALYLCASSLVGQGYEQYFGPGTRLTVT.

V is TRBV15 and J is TRBJ1-2; D is unresolved. CDR1 and CDR2 (germline): LNHNV, YYDKDF (reference sequence). The ends were cut back, 1 base at V and 7 bases at J, with 16 bases in the middle. The CDR3 runs 15 residues. For the CDR3, the DNA is TGTGCCACCAGCAGAGCCCATGTGCCCCTAGGTGGCTACACCTTC. Translated: CATSRAHVPLGGYTF.

This clone turned up a few times. The V and J genes are TRBV19 and TRBJ2-5; D is perhaps TRBD1 or TRBD2 (5 bases each). Per germline, CDR1 LNHDA and CDR2 SQIVND (reference sequence). CDR3 length equals 15 residues. V lost 3 bases and J lost 4, with 15 bases in between. CDR3 DNA sequence: TGTGCCAGTAGTATCACGACAGACGCGGGAGAGACCCAGTACTTC. This encodes CASSITTDAGETQYF.